This T cell receptor (beta chain) came from a study of cytomegalovirus exposure and HLA in healthy donors (dated by TCRdb to 2015 to 2018). Study-level background: An earlier analysis of roughly 570 of the donors reported about 260 Gb of sequence data and 100 million to 120 million unique TCR beta sequences obtained from around 170 million T cells. About 310 gigabases of sequencing data and tens of millions of unique TCR sequences were included in an early release covering 500 to 750 HLA-typed donors. Of the approximately 400 genotyped donors, about 84% fell in the genetic ancestry cluster associated with self-reported Caucasian donors. The study aimed to test whether cataloging public T cell receptors could reveal signatures of past pathogen exposure. The T cell repertoires of under 700 subjects were profiled by immunosequencing and related to cytomegalovirus serostatus. In addition to the first cohort of several hundred subjects, a separate validation cohort of about 120 different subjects was used. To predict cytomegalovirus infection status, the study combined high-throughput TCR immunosequencing, statistical association of individual TCRs with disease status, and machine learning. A later analysis re-examined previously published TCR beta repertoires from hundreds of donors and added high-resolution HLA genotyping to investigate patterns of TCR occurrence. The later analysis used no new phenotypic data to find candidate immune exposures, relying instead on TCR beta sequences and their occurrence across donors. An earlier analysis of nearly 600 of the donors applied high-throughput TCR beta sequencing to assess whether each TCR beta V gene segment acted as functional or pseudogenic. Donor age, sex, ethnicity and CMV serostatus were compiled alongside the repertoire data. A later genetic analysis used genome-wide SNP genotypes for 398 of the 666 donors, treating that subset as a discovery cohort. All discovery cohort repertoires had been generated on a single sequencing platform. Both class I and class II loci were covered by HLA typing, at four-digit resolution. Typing coverage differed by locus: A, B, C, DRB1 and DQB1 were typed in about 620-630 donors, DQA1 in about 510, DPA1 in around 600, and DPB1 in just under 490. Five DR-DQ haplotypes were handled as single units for association and clustering, since linkage in the cohort was strong. Across some 400 genotyped donors of the cohort, an average of approximately 240,000 unique TCR beta nucleotide sequences per donor were sequenced, and approximately 19% of those sequences were non-productive. The paper as a whole reports these results and caveats: A further reported finding was that TCR beta sequences accurately predicted the HLA-A and HLA-B alleles for most subjects in the first cohort. Most CMV-associated TCR beta chains appeared to be HLA-restricted in a later analysis, and the HLA associations seemed to be driven largely by CMV exposure. Assigning TCR associations to individual alleles was difficult when HLA alleles, especially DR and DQ, strongly co-occurred. Because HLA typing was unavailable for some donors at each locus, only the typed subset was used in association tests. Across donors, most TCR sequences were observed very rarely, whereas some public TCRs were present in many individuals. Compared with equally common non-associated chains, HLA-associated TCR beta chains in a later analysis were more clonally expanded and had lower generation probabilities. The authors suggested that the approach could potentially be generalized to other disease states and immunological phenotypes. At a false discovery rate of 0.05, a later analysis linked roughly 17,000 TCR beta sequences to specific HLA alleles. A total of 150 or so TCR beta chains were listed by the study as associated with cytomegalovirus. The sequencing pipeline was judged likely to have produced a cluster of highly shared sequence variants as a technical artifact. An association between a missense DCLRE1C variant and V-gene and J-gene trimming of TCR beta chains was found in a later genetic analysis and replicated in an independent cohort. Because counts were too low, seventeen rarely observed V segments, including chromosome 9 orphons, were excluded from the earlier analysis of 587 of the donors. In this cohort, only TCR beta chains were sequenced, and detectable features were limited by the absence of alpha or paired-chain data. In both the original and validation cohorts, the classifier was reported to diagnose cytomegalovirus status with high specificity and sensitivity. Immune exposure information for the cohort was limited to CMV serostatus. A later analysis reported that several top co-occurrence clusters appeared linked to parvovirus B19, influenza, CMV and Epstein-Barr virus. An earlier analysis of around 600 of the donors showed that most TCR beta V segments appeared in productive rearrangements either about 87% or about 30% of the time, which broadly matched IMGT annotations. A later genetic analysis reported fewer N-insertions in productive TCRs among donors in an Asian-associated ancestry cluster than the roughly 690-donor mean. In a later analysis, the rate of TCR association differed among HLA loci, with DRB1 alleles having the most associated TCRs and HLA-C alleles having the fewest. Because the 87-base-pair reads could not distinguish some IMGT-functional V segments, including TRBV6-2 and TRBV6-3, those segments were excluded. Linkage disequilibrium might explain the correlated functional status among segregating V segments, but an unknown experimental factor could not be ruled out. Presence/absence analyses assumed roughly uniform sequencing depth across donors, an assumption that may not hold. A few of the identified cytomegalovirus-associated TCR beta chains were confirmed in vitro to be specific for cytomegalovirus antigens.

CDR1 and CDR2, per the germline V gene, are SNHLY and FYNNEI. Measured from the cysteine to the phenylalanine, the CDR3 is 14 residues long. The sequence is cut down to CDR3 DNA, 42 bases in frame from base 1. The junction shows trimming of 2 bases on V and 11 bases on J, and the gene matches do not reach 9 bases of it. The cohort comprised 670 or so healthy bone marrow donors. At the time of sampling, all cohort members were nominally healthy, though unrecorded immune exposures were likely present. The donor was CMV seronegative and belonged to the group of 352 seronegative cohort members. A peripheral blood sample was provided by each donor, and peripheral blood mononuclear cells were used for TCR beta sequencing. The Qiagen DNeasy Blood Extraction Kit was used to extract genomic DNA from the blood cell samples. Libraries came from the immunoSEQ multiplex PCR assay. The multiplex PCR relied on a mix of 60 forward primers for TCR Vbeta segments and 13 reverse primers for TCR Jbeta segments. The CDR3 region of rearranged TCR beta genes was amplified from genomic DNA with a multiplex PCR assay. On the Illumina HiSeq System, the amplified TCR beta libraries were sequenced as 87-base-pair reads. Per the source publication's procedure: In a later analysis, 80 million or so unique TCR beta chains were counted across the approximately 640 repertoires, and roughly 10 million of these chains were shared by at least two donors. Raw reads were error-corrected and collapsed into unique sequences by a nearest-neighbor algorithm in which closely related sequences were merged to remove PCR and sequencing errors. To assign V, D and J gene segments, CDR3 sequences were aligned to IMGT reference sequences. For a sequence to be retained, a match of at least six nucleotides to both a V gene segment and a J gene segment was required. A rearrangement was called productive if the CDR3 had no stop codons and remained in frame with V and J, and every other rearrangement was called non-productive. Following IMGT convention, CDR3 was defined as the stretch from the second conserved V-encoded cysteine up to the conserved J-encoded phenylalanine. Sequences without an unambiguous match to a single V gene segment were excluded from the earlier analysis of approximately 560 of the donors. In an earlier analysis of several hundred of the donors, V segments were called functional above 56.7% productive rearrangements and were called segregating when the between-donor standard deviation exceeded 5%. To diagnose cytomegalovirus status from the catalog of TCR beta chain sequences, a statistical classification framework was built. In a later analysis, TCR nucleotide sequences were compared against IMGT/GENE-DB human TR gene sequences so that V and J genes could be assigned. Using the TCRdist pipeline, a later analysis assigned CDR3 sequences along with most-parsimonious VDJ recombination scenarios. In a later analysis, every TCR beta chain was defined by the combination of its CDR3 amino acid sequence and its V-gene family, and reads without a unique V-gene family were dropped. In a later analysis, around 600 highly shared, low-generation-probability nucleotide sequences were removed to address suspected cross-contamination and a sequencing artifact. For each public chain, a later analysis derived a clonal expansion index from normalized ranks of inferred template counts within each repertoire. In a later analysis, generation probabilities were computed with a VDJ recombination model fitted to out-of-frame rearrangements, and the resulting probabilities were checked against IGoR. A later analysis scored TCR-TCR, TCR-HLA and TCR-CMV co-occurrence with hypergeometric tests, applying a repertoire-size bias correction to TCR pairs. In a later analysis, false discovery rates were estimated by permuting HLA or CMV assignments 20 times. In a later analysis, co-occurring TCRs were grouped using DBSCAN, with TCRdist sequence similarity added in when clustering inside HLA-allele-positive subsets. Repertoires with fewer than 30,000 or more than 120,000 public chains were left out of co-occurrence clustering, as were about five repertoires with anomalous nucleotide sharing. TCRdb mirrors the immuneACCESS table, restricted to in-frame sequences. Some clones are absent from its copies; in checked studies, under half trace to an unresolved V gene, and the reason for the others is unknown. That table is the source of V, J and clone size, and D and trimming were worked out from the DNA. This sample lists around 150,000 clones; roughly 80% were detected once. The ten biggest clones cover roughly 1.5% of the sample.

Of note for this clone: Its target antigen remains unknown. Qualities for individual bases were not recorded, and no much larger clone is one base off.

The source material was PBMCs. This receptor was taken from a woman in her twenties or thirties in good health and CMV-seronegative. Here the chain combines TRBV2 and TRBJ2-5, and TRBD1 aligns with 9 junction nucleotides. The CDR3 in this case is CASSETGGVGEQYF. At the DNA level, the sequence is TGTGCCAGCAGTGAAACAGGGGGCGTGGGGGAGCAGTACTTC.